The source of this TCR beta chain is a study of control samples from healthy donors and cancer patients. Repertoires were generated with immunoSEQ multiplex PCR, while TCRdb's copy carries only in-frame clones and drops some. The sample yields more than 85,000 clones, 83% seen once. The V gene's germline CDR1 is SGDLS and CDR2 YYNGEE. The CDR3 contains 13 residues. Trimming took off 0 bases at V and 3 bases at J, with 6 bases between the two ends. This rearrangement joins TRBV9 to TRBJ1-2, with D maybe TRBD1 (5 bases). The source material was blood. The receptor's source is a woman aged 50 to 60 in good health. This CDR3 reads CASSVGGDYGYTF. In DNA form, the CDR3 reads TGTGCCAGCAGCGTAGGGGGCGACTATGGCTACACCTTC. Full variable domain (remainder filled in from reference TRBV9 and TRBJ1-2): DSGVTQTPKHLITATGQRVTLRCSPRSGDLSVYWYQQSLDQGLQFLIQYYNGEERAKGNILERFSAQQFPDLHSELNLSSLELGDSALYFCASSVGGDYGYTFGSGTRLTVV.